This entry lists 16 T cell receptor beta chains sequenced from one sample in a study of CD4 T cells in relation to SARS-CoV-2 and coronaviruses. The unexposed donors gave CD4+ T cells in about 2011-2018, prior to COVID-19. CD4+ T cells were isolated from the cells after 10 days of culture. Data came from immunoSEQ multiplex PCR; TCRdb stores just in-frame clones and leaves some out. The sample records roughly 20,000 clones, roughly 78% being singletons. What these receptors recognize is not known. The sequenced sample was CD4+ T cells from PBMCs, cultured in vitro. These receptors all stem from a human donor in good health.

V and J are TRBV28 and TRBJ2-5; tentative D call: TRBD1 (5 bases). This CDR3 region has 13 residues. V was pared by 5 bases and J by 3 bases, with 10 bases between. The V gene's germline CDR1 is MDHEN and CDR2 SYDVKM. CDR3 DNA sequence: TGTGCCAGCAGTGCCCCGACAGAAGAGACCCAGTACTTC. It specifies CASSAPTEETQYF.

The rearrangement links TRBV28 to TRBJ1-1, with D possibly matching TRBD1 (6 bases). Germline V gene data show CDR1 as MDHEN and CDR2 as SYDVKM. V was pared by 2 bases and J by 0 bases, with 13 bases between. The CDR3 is made up of 16 amino acids. CDR3 bases: TGTGCCAGCAGTTTAATAGGGGGGGCCCTGAACACTGAAGCTTTCTTT. This gives the protein CASSLIGGALNTEAFF.

The rearrangement joins TRBV7-8 to TRBJ1-1; D remains unclear. The CDR3 length is 13 residues. The V end was cut by 0 bases, the J end by 2 bases, with 4 bases between. Per the germline V gene, CDR1 is SGHVS and CDR2 is FQNEAQ. The CDR3 protein is CASSLAANTEAFF. The DNA for the CDR3 is TGTGCCAGCAGCTTAGCTGCAAACACTGAAGCTTTCTTT.

The rearrangement joins TRBV10-1 to TRBJ2-4; 8 bases agree with TRBD2. The trim removed 0 bases at V and 9 bases at J, leaving 7 bases unmatched. This CDR3 has 15 amino acids. In germline, CDR1 is WNHNN, CDR2 SYGVQD (reference sequence). CDR3 bases: TGCGCCAGCAGTGAGTCTTTCGGGGGGGTAGGCATTCAGTACTTC. Residues: CASSESFGGVGIQYF.

The V gene is TRBV29-1, the J gene TRBJ1-3, with a weak D call TRBD1 (5 bases). Germline loops: CDR1 SQVTM, CDR2 ANQGSEA. Deletions cut 2 bases from V and 5 bases from J, with 7 bases between. CDR3 length equals 12 residues. The CDR3 region has the DNA TGCAGCGTTGAAACAGGCAGAAACACCATATATTTT. Protein product: CSVETGRNTIYF.

The rearrangement uses TRBV10-2 and TRBJ1-2, with TRBD1 as a possible D gene (5 bases). Germline CDR1 and CDR2: WSHSY and SAAADI. V was trimmed by 0 bases and J by 8 bases, leaving 10 bases between them. This CDR3 spans 13 amino acids. The CDR3 DNA sequence: TGCGCCAGCAGTGAGTCGCGGAGGGACGGCTACACCTTC. Encoded protein: CASSESRRDGYTF.

The genes are TRBV19 and TRBJ1-2, with 9 bases aligning to TRBD1. With 4 bases clipped from V and 4 bases from J, the junction kept 4 bases outside the gene matches. Germline CDR1 and CDR2: LNHDA and SQIVND (reference sequence). The CDR3 is 14 residues long. For the CDR3, the DNA is TGTGCCAGTAGTACCACAGGGGGCTTCTATGGCTACACCTTC. It yields the protein CASSTTGGFYGYTF. Drawing the rest from reference TRBV19 and TRBJ1-2, the complete variable domain is DGGITQSPKYLFRKEGQNVTLSCEQNLNHDAMYWYRQDPGQGLRLIYYSQIVNDFQKGDIAEGYSVSREKKESFPLTVTSAQKNPTAFYLCASSTTGGFYGYTFGSGTRLTVV.

This chain joins TRBV11-2 and TRBJ1-5, with TRBD1 identical over 7 bases. V lost 5 bases to trimming and J lost 5 bases; unmatched junction nucleotides: 3. The CDR3 is 13 residues long. Germline-derived CDR1 and CDR2 are SGHAT and FQNNGV. CDR3 sequence reads: CASSTGTDQPQHF. The CDR3 DNA reads as TGTGCCAGCAGCACCGGGACAGATCAGCCCCAGCATTTT.

The chain combines TRBV19 with TRBJ2-3; TRBD1 matches 9 bases. V shed 8 bases and J 6 bases; nucleotides not matched to a gene: 9. Germline loops: CDR1 LNHDA, CDR2 SQIVND (reference sequence). The CDR3 sequence is 14 residues long. The CDR3 protein is CASRQGGWSDTQYF. CDR3 bases: TGTGCCAGTCGACAGGGGGGATGGTCGGATACGCAGTATTTT.

The J gene is TRBJ2-1, the V gene TRBV20-1, with TRBD2 matching 10 bases. Germline CDR1 and CDR2: DFQATT and SNEGSKA (reference sequence). This CDR3 has 14 residues. The V gene end was trimmed by 3 bases and the J gene end by 8 bases; junction bases not matched to a gene: 7. The CDR3 reads CSASRSSGSDEQFF. CDR3 nucleotides: TGCAGTGCTAGTAGGTCTAGCGGGAGCGATGAGCAGTTCTTC.

This clone was detected only once. The rearrangement uses TRBV9 and TRBJ2-5; TRBD1 matches at 8 bases. The germline gives CDR1 SGDLS, CDR2 YYNGEE. Germline trimming cut 4 bases from V and 4 bases from J; bases unmatched to any gene: 12. This CDR3 has 16 residues. CDR3 sequence: CASSPDDRGLGETQYF. The CDR3, as DNA: TGTGCCAGCAGCCCCGATGACAGGGGCCTAGGAGAGACCCAGTACTTC. Complete variable domain (other parts from reference TRBV9 and TRBJ2-5): DSGVTQTPKHLITATGQRVTLRCSPRSGDLSVYWYQQSLDQGLQFLIQYYNGEERAKGNILERFSAQQFPDLHSELNLSSLELGDSALYFCASSPDDRGLGETQYFGPGTRLLVL.

The chain is built from TRBV30 and TRBJ2-2; 7 positions agree with TRBD2. CDR1 and CDR2 (germline): GTSNPN, SVGIG (reference sequence). CDR3 length: 15 amino acids. Losses at the gene ends were 0 bases for V and 6 bases for J; bases not matched to a gene: 7. CDR3 sequence (DNA): TGTGCCTGGAGTGTACGCGGGAGTCGCGCCGGGGAGCTGTTTTTT. It translates to CAWSVRGSRAGELFF.

The chain has TRBV5-1 and TRBJ1-1; 7 nucleotides align to TRBD1. V trimming: 5 bases; J trimming: 1 base; junction bases outside the gene matches: 11. Germline V gives CDR1 SGHRS, CDR2 YFSETQ. CDR3 length: 16 residues. The DNA of the CDR3 is TGCGCCAGCAGGGGGGGTCCCGGGACAGAGAACACTGAAGCTTTCTTT. Its protein is CASRGGPGTENTEAFF.

This clone was seen just once. This chain connects TRBV19 to TRBJ1-2, with TRBD1 matching 8 bases. V was clipped by 3 bases and J by 1 base; unmatched bases: 4. Germline CDR1 and CDR2: LNHDA and SQIVND (reference sequence). The CDR3 has 15 residues. The DNA for the CDR3 is TGTGCCAGTAGTATTGGGACAGGACTTAACTATGGCTACACCTTC. Translation gives CASSIGTGLNYGYTF.

V usage is TRBV6-1 and J usage is TRBJ1-5; D is unclear. Trimming left V 4 bases short and J 6 bases short, with 19 bases between. Germline lookup yields CDR1 MNHNS and CDR2 SASEGT. CDR3 length equals 16 residues. The CDR3 region is CASSGYGVWEGQPQHF. The DNA for the CDR3 is TGTGCCAGCAGTGGGTATGGGGTTTGGGAAGGTCAGCCCCAGCATTTT.

The chain uses TRBV7-2 and TRBJ1-2; D gene ambiguous. V shed 5 bases and J shed 8 bases, with 12 bases lying between them. Germline V gives CDR1 SGHTA, CDR2 FQGNSA. CDR3 length: 12 amino acids. In DNA form, the CDR3 reads TGTGCCAGCAGCCTCGTTCGGGTAGGCTACACCTTC. Its translation is CASSLVRVGYTF. Full variable domain (rest looked up from reference TRBV7-2 and TRBJ1-2): GAGVSQSPSNKVTEKGKDVELRCDPISGHTALYWYRQSLGQGLEFLIYFQGNSAPDKSGLPSDRFSAERTGGSVSTLTIQRTQQEDSAVYLCASSLVRVGYTFGSGTRLTVV.